This TCR beta chain was sequenced in a study of blood T cell repertoires in COVID-19. Study as a whole: Samples came from the United States, Italy and Spain, spanning acute and convalescent COVID-19.

The sample holds one count of this clone. Trimming pared 10 bases from V and 11 bases from J, leaving 17 bases between. The germline CDR1 and CDR2 sequences are MNHEY and SMNVEV (reference sequence). This CDR3 is 11 amino acids long. The cohort comprised adults aged roughly 18 to 95 years residing in approximately 22 US areas. Resolution of symptoms, clearance, or two negative PCRs was present in recovered Cohort 3 donors. Assay: immunoSEQ multiplex PCR; the TCRdb copy retains only in-frame clones and omits some. The table lists about 410,000 clones, 80% to 95% of them singletons. This clonotype originated in a man younger than 35 who had recovered from COVID-19. This chain joins TRBV27 and TRBJ1-1; the D gene is possibly TRBD1 (6 bases). The material sequenced was PBMCs or T cells enriched from blood (not recorded which). The CDR3 coding sequence is TGTGCCACCCGATTAGGACAGCACGCTTTCTTT. This codes for CATRLGQHAFF.